This T cell receptor beta chain emerged from a study of Ad26.COV2.S vaccination and SARS-CoV-2 variants. On this clone itself: No antigen is known for it.

The study, taken as a whole, reports: Recipients of either vaccine or placebo displayed similar breadth of non-spike TCRs.

Noted treatment: approximately 18 received Ad26.COV2.S at low or high dose, single or two shots; roughly five received placebo; per-sample allocation not given. Vaccine and placebo recipients were sampled on day 63 after the first injection. This table comes from immunoSEQ multiplex PCR, and its TCRdb copy is limited to in-frame clones, with some not included. The table has 350,000 to 500,000 clones, roughly 90% seen once. Trimming left V 7 bases short and J 3 bases short, with 18 bases between. Looked up from germline, CDR1 is LGHDT and CDR2 is YNNKEL (reference sequence). The CDR3 has 16 amino acids.

The clonotype was recovered from a person aged 18-65 years who received the Ad26.COV2.S COVID-19 vaccine or a placebo. This material consisted of peripheral blood, taken in a trial of Ad26.COV2.S vaccine versus placebo. The chain couples TRBV3-1 (or the pseudogene TRBV3-2) to TRBJ2-2; perhaps TRBD1 as D (5 bases). The CDR3 region is CASTLSGRVDTGELFF. In DNA form, the CDR3 reads TGTGCCAGCACCCTGTCGGGCAGGGTAGACACCGGGGAGCTGTTTTTT.